The 2 T cell receptor beta chains below come from one sample, sequenced in a study of T cell clonality in common variable immunodeficiency. TCRdb's copy holds only in-frame clones and misses some; the assay was immunoSEQ multiplex PCR. This sample has some 44,000 clones, each found more than once. Sequencing was done on a sample of peripheral blood mononuclear cells. The receptors were gathered from a person aged 18 to 70 in good health.

Many counts were recorded for this clone. The CDR3 sequence is CASSFSPGGYTF. Partial CDR3 DNA: TGTGCCAGCAGTTTTTCCCCAGGCGGC. This chain connects TRBV12-3 or TRBV12-4 to TRBJ1-2, with D unclear. The read ends 3 residues early relative to the CDR3; the germline J gene fills the gap. This CDR3 region has 12 residues.

This clone was seen a few times. The CDR3 is cut off 3 residues early in the read; its end comes from the germline J gene. The chain combines TRBV7-2 with TRBJ2-4; 9 bases fit TRBD1. CDR1 is SGHTA and CDR2 is FQGNSA in the germline V gene. The CDR3 runs 15 residues. CDR3 protein: CASSLGTGLNYGQYF. The sequenced CDR3 bases are TGTGCCAGCAGTCTCGGGACAGGGCTAAACTATGGT.